One and the same sample provided the 30 T cell receptor beta chains below, sequenced in a study of metastatic and nonmetastatic thyroid tumors. TCRdb recomputed clones from the PCR reads via MiXCR. The top ten hold over 9% of the sample, which has around 20,000 clones, around a fifth seen once. Every patient was untreated before thyroid surgery. The specimen was tumor tissue. Receptors originate from a female donor with papillary thyroid cancer or a benign thyroid nodule (not recorded which). Some clones in this sample may be carry-over from other donors' samples.

This clone showed up many times. This chain joins TRBV7-6 and TRBJ2-1; 8 positions agree with TRBD2. J gave up 7 bases and V 5 bases, and 10 bases lay outside the gene matches. Germline V gives CDR1 SGHVS, CDR2 FNYEAQ. The CDR3 spans 15 residues. The CDR3, as DNA: TGTGCCAGCAGCCCTACTAGCGGCTTCGGGAATGAGCAGTTCTTC. It translates to CASSPTSGFGNEQFF.

The sample holds many counts of this clone. A much bigger clone sits one base away, suggesting this may be a read error. Other DNA sequences of this sample code for an identical CDR3. This chain uses TRBV6-1 with TRBJ2-4; 7 nucleotides agree with TRBD2. This CDR3 comprises 15 residues. The germline V gene encodes CDR1 MNHNS and CDR2 SASEGT. V was clipped by 5 bases and J by 8 bases; unmatched bases: 12. In DNA, the CDR3 is TGTGCCAGCAGTTATGCACTGGCGGGAGTAGACATTCAGTACTTC. It specifies CASSYALAGVDIQYF.

In its sample, this clone was seen once. This chain uses TRBV30 with TRBJ2-5, with D possibly being TRBD1 or TRBD2 (5 bases each). From germline, CDR1 is GTSNPN and CDR2 SVGIG (reference sequence). V dropped 2 bases and J dropped 4 bases, with 8 bases sitting between them. The CDR3 is made up of 12 amino acids. The CDR3 is CAWSPGRETQYF. The CDR3, as DNA: TGTGCCTGGAGTCCAGGGAGAGAGACCCAGTACTTC.

The rearrangement uses TRBV11-3 and TRBJ2-7; weak D call: TRBD2 (5 bases). CDR3 length: 14 residues. With 6 bases removed from V and 5 bases from J, the gap between germline ends came to 17 bases. The germline CDR1 and CDR2 sequences are SGHNT and YENEEA. CDR3 amino acids: CASSSDQEDHEQYF. CDR3 nucleotide sequence: TGTGCCAGCAGTTCGGACCAGGAGGACCACGAGCAGTACTTC.

Only a few counts were recorded for this clone. The chain employs TRBV15 and TRBJ1-2; D is perhaps TRBD1 (6 bases). The CDR3 sequence is 15 residues long. The ends were cut back, 0 bases at V and 4 bases at J, with 12 bases in the middle. The germline V gene encodes CDR1 LNHNV and CDR2 YYDKDF (reference sequence). CDR3 sequence reads: CATSREGGAAYGYTF. DNA of the CDR3: TGTGCCACCAGCAGAGAGGGGGGGGCAGCCTATGGCTACACCTTC.

This clone has ten or more counts. A much larger clone differs by one base, so this may be a read error. The rearrangement joins TRBV4-1 to TRBJ1-5; TRBD1 might be the D (6 bases). CDR1 and CDR2 (germline): MGHRA, YSYEKL. Trimming took 7 bases from V and 2 from J, leaving 15 bases between them. The CDR3 runs 15 residues. CDR3 nucleotide sequence: TGCGCCAGCAAGGGACAAGCTAACGGCAATCAGCCCCAGCATTTT. Translated, it gives CASKGQANGNQPQHF.

The chain uses TRBV20-1 and TRBJ1-2, with unresolved D. This CDR3 spans 13 amino acids. Trimming removed 0 bases at V and 7 bases at J, with 12 bases between. Looked up from germline, CDR1 is DFQATT and CDR2 is SNEGSKA (reference sequence). Here the CDR3 reads CSARDPQRLGYTF. The CDR3 DNA reads as TGCAGTGCTAGAGACCCCCAACGACTTGGCTACACCTTC.

The genes are TRBV20-1 and TRBJ2-7; 7 bases map to TRBD2. Trimming at V came to 6 bases and at J to 2 bases, leaving 7 bases not matched to a gene. Looked up from germline, CDR1 is DFQATT and CDR2 is SNEGSKA (reference sequence). There are 13 residues in the CDR3. The CDR3 DNA follows: TGCAGTGCCATAAGCGGGGAACCCTACGAGCAGTACTTC. This translates into CSAISGEPYEQYF.

The sample holds a few counts of this clone. The chain links TRBV20-1 to TRBJ2-7; 7 nucleotides match TRBD1. The CDR3 length is 13 residues. Trimming took 3 bases from V and 6 from J; bases not matched to a gene: 8. From germline, CDR1 is DFQATT and CDR2 SNEGSKA (reference sequence). This chain's CDR3 is CSARRGRGCEQYF. CDR3 nucleotides: TGCAGTGCTAGGAGGGGGCGAGGATGCGAGCAGTACTTC.

This clone was observed many times. The genes are TRBV28 and TRBJ1-5; D gene uncertain. The CDR3 contains 15 residues. Trimming cost V 1 base and J 1 base, with 8 bases left between them. From germline, CDR1 is MDHEN and CDR2 SYDVKM. The CDR3 DNA is TGTGCCAGCAGTTTATATTTGGCGAGCAATCAGCCCCAGCATTTT. The encoded protein is CASSLYLASNQPQHF.

With respect to this clone: The junction shows a germline mismatch at one end, possibly a read error. This chain connects TRBV7-6 to TRBJ2-7, with D perhaps matching TRBD2 (6 bases). CDR3 length: 15 amino acids. Germline V gene data show CDR1 as SGHVS and CDR2 as FNYEAQ. The CDR3 DNA reads TGTGCCAGCAGCCCTGGGGGTGGCGGAGGGTACGAGCATTACTTC. Amino acid sequence: CASSPGGGGGYEHYF.

Relative to its sample, this clone is medium-sized. The chain recombines TRBV4-3 with TRBJ2-5, with a tentative D call TRBD2 (6 bases). The germline CDR1 and CDR2 sequences are LGHNA and YSLEER. This CDR3 comprises 17 residues. V was trimmed by 3 bases and J by 2 bases, leaving 19 bases between them. CDR3 sequence reads: CASSHGRLDGIQETQYF. The CDR3 DNA follows: TGCGCCAGCAGCCACGGGCGACTAGACGGGATACAAGAGACCCAGTACTTC.

The chain has TRBV20-1 and TRBJ2-7, with 11 bases lining up with TRBD2. CDR3 length: 15 amino acids. Germline loops: CDR1 DFQATT, CDR2 SNEGSKA (reference sequence). V lost 0 bases, J lost 2 bases, and 3 bases stayed unmatched. The chain's CDR3 is CSARDLTSGAYEQYF. The CDR3 coding sequence is TGCAGTGCTAGAGATTTGACTAGCGGGGCCTACGAGCAGTACTTC.

On this clone itself: In the same sample, other DNA sequences code for this CDR3. V gene TRBV9 combines with J gene TRBJ1-3; 7 bases match TRBD1. V lost 3 bases to trimming and J lost 3 bases; unmatched junction nucleotides: 9. Germline V gene sequence: CDR1 SGDLS, CDR2 YYNGEE. This CDR3 has 16 amino acids. This CDR3 reads CASSAHSTGSGNTIYF. The CDR3 DNA reads TGTGCCAGCAGCGCTCATTCGACAGGGAGTGGAAACACCATATATTTT.

The chain employs TRBV24-1 and TRBJ1-5; D possibly corresponds to TRBD1 (5 bases). The CDR3 sequence is 13 residues long. Germline CDR1 is KGHDR and CDR2 is SFDVKD. Written as DNA, the CDR3 is TGTGTCCCGGGGGGGGGAACGGGTCAGCCCCAGCATTTT. It translates to CVPGGGTGQPQHF.

This clone qualifies as medium-sized. CDR3 protein: CASSLPRNTIYF. CDR3 nucleotide sequence: TGTGCCAGCAGCCTCCCTAGAAACACCATATATTTT. The rearrangement links TRBV6-2 or TRBV6-3 to TRBJ1-3; D remains ambiguous. Germline V gene data show CDR1 as MNHEY and CDR2 as SVGEGT. The V end was cut by 6 bases, the J end by 5 bases, with 8 bases between. This CDR3 region has 12 residues.

This chain connects TRBV2 to TRBJ1-4; D not certain. Trimming shortened V by 7 bases and J by 0 bases, and 9 bases separated the two germline ends. CDR1 SNHLY and CDR2 FYNNEI come from the germline V gene. The CDR3 is made up of 14 amino acids. The CDR3 DNA is TGTGCCAGCACAACGGAAGCAACTAATGAAAAACTGTTTTTT. Protein: CASTTEATNEKLFF.

This clone was detected only a few times. The chain carries TRBV11-2 and TRBJ2-1; D remains unclear. Trimming removed 0 bases from V and 2 bases from J, with 8 bases in between. The CDR3 loop spans 15 amino acids. Germline CDR1 SGHAT, CDR2 FQNNGV. CDR3 nucleotides: TGTGCCAGCAGCTTAGAAGCTGGAACCTACAATGAGCAGTTCTTC. Its protein is CASSLEAGTYNEQFF.

The chain's CDR3 is CASSLLGIGQATGELFF. The CDR3 coding sequence is TGTGCCAGCAGCTTATTAGGGATAGGGCAGGCCACCGGGGAGCTGTTTTTT. The rearrangement links TRBV11-2 to TRBJ2-2; D is ambiguous. V lost 2 bases, J lost 4 bases, and 17 bases lay in between. This CDR3 is built from 17 residues. Per the germline V gene, CDR1 is SGHAT and CDR2 is FQNNGV.

This clone showed up just once. The junction differs from germline at one of its ends, possibly a read error. Other DNA sequences in the sample encode the same CDR3. The chain recombines TRBV11-2 with TRBJ1-1; D not resolved. Germline CDR1 and CDR2: SGHAT and FQNNGV. The CDR3 contains 13 residues. Written as DNA, the CDR3 is TGTGCCAGCAGCTTGTCCAGAAACACTGAAGCCTTCTTT. Translation: CASSLSRNTEAFF.

V gene TRBV9 combines with J gene TRBJ2-1, with D possibly matching TRBD2 (6 bases). Germline CDR1 reads SGDLS; CDR2 reads YYNGEE. The CDR3 runs to 17 residues. The V and J ends lost 0 bases and 0 bases respectively, with 13 bases between them. This chain's CDR3 is CASSVDEWRGSYNEQFF. CDR3 coding DNA: TGTGCCAGCAGCGTAGATGAGTGGAGGGGCTCCTACAATGAGCAGTTCTTC.

This sequence joins TRBV6-2 or TRBV6-3 and TRBJ1-2; no clear D. This CDR3 spans 13 amino acids. In germline, CDR1 is MNHEY, CDR2 SVGEGT. Here the CDR3 reads CVISYRGPYGYTF. The CDR3 DNA sequence: TGTGTCATCAGTTACCGAGGGCCCTATGGCTACACCTTC.

The chain has TRBV5-5 and TRBJ2-7, with D possibly called TRBD1 or TRBD2 (6 bases each). CDR1 and CDR2 (germline): SGHKS, YYEKEE (reference sequence). CDR3 length: 15 residues. Trimming cost V 0 bases and J 10 bases, with 20 bases left between them. CDR3 nucleotide sequence: TGTGCCAGCAGCTTGGAGGGGGGACGGTTCTACTATCAGTACTTC. This encodes CASSLEGGRFYYQYF.

There are a few counts of this clone. The chain carries TRBV30 and TRBJ1-1, with unresolved D. V dropped 1 base and J dropped 6 bases, with 15 bases sitting between them. CDR1 and CDR2 from the germline V gene are GTSNPN and SVGIG (reference sequence). The CDR3 covers 14 residues. This CDR3 reads CAWSAGRMDAEAFF. The CDR3, as DNA: TGTGCCTGGAGTGCGGGGAGGATGGACGCTGAAGCTTTCTTT.

The V and J genes are TRBV15 and TRBJ2-1; no definite D call. Trimming pared 1 base from V and 0 bases from J, leaving 13 bases between. Per the germline V gene, CDR1 is LNHNV and CDR2 is YYDKDF (reference sequence). The length of the CDR3 is 17 residues. The CDR3 sequence: CATSRGAGQSSYNEQFF. CDR3 DNA: TGTGCCACCAGCAGAGGGGCCGGGCAGAGCTCCTACAATGAGCAGTTCTTC.

This clone was counted many times. The chain couples TRBV30 to TRBJ1-5; no definite D call. Germline CDR1 GTSNPN, CDR2 SVGIG (reference sequence). This CDR3 is 15 amino acids long. The V gene lost 1 base and the J gene lost 7 bases, with 17 bases spanning the gap. CDR3 nucleotides: TGTGCCTGGAGTGCGGGTGCGGGGTTAATGCAGCCCCAGCATTTT. Translated: CAWSAGAGLMQPQHF.

The genes are TRBV6-1 and TRBJ2-5; D may be TRBD2 (5 bases). V was trimmed by 3 bases and J by 2 bases, leaving 13 bases between them. Germline lookup yields CDR1 MNHNS and CDR2 SASEGT. The CDR3 spans 15 residues. CDR3 sequence reads: CASSEAGGEQETQYF. The DNA of the CDR3 is TGTGCCAGCAGTGAGGCCGGTGGGGAGCAAGAGACCCAGTACTTC.

V gene TRBV20-1 combines with J gene TRBJ1-1, with TRBD1 as a possible D gene (5 bases). With 4 bases removed from V and 1 base from J, the gap between germline ends came to 19 bases. CDR1 and CDR2 (germline): DFQATT, SNEGSKA (reference sequence). This CDR3 is built from 16 residues. CDR3 DNA sequence: TGCAGTGCTAAGGGGTGGTTCGGCAGGACGAACACTGAAGCTTTCTTT. Amino acids: CSAKGWFGRTNTEAFF.

This clone was counted at least ten times. The chain employs TRBV19 and TRBJ1-1, with TRBD1 matching 7 bases. Germline V lookup: CDR1 LNHDA, CDR2 SQIVND (reference sequence). With V trimmed by 5 bases and J by 0 bases, 6 bases remained unmatched. This CDR3 contains 15 residues. The CDR3 region is CASSVQGTMNTEAFF. Written as DNA, the CDR3 is TGTGCCAGTAGTGTACAGGGGACAATGAACACTGAAGCTTTCTTT.

The chain combines TRBV20-1 with TRBJ2-7; D perhaps matches TRBD1 (6 bases). The germline V gene has CDR1 DFQATT and CDR2 SNEGSKA (reference sequence). The CDR3 extends over 16 amino acids. V gave up 0 bases and J gave up 5 bases, with 20 bases separating them. DNA for the CDR3: TGCAGTGCTAGAGATCCTTCATCACAGGGCTGGGACGAGCAGTACTTC. It yields the protein CSARDPSSQGWDEQYF.